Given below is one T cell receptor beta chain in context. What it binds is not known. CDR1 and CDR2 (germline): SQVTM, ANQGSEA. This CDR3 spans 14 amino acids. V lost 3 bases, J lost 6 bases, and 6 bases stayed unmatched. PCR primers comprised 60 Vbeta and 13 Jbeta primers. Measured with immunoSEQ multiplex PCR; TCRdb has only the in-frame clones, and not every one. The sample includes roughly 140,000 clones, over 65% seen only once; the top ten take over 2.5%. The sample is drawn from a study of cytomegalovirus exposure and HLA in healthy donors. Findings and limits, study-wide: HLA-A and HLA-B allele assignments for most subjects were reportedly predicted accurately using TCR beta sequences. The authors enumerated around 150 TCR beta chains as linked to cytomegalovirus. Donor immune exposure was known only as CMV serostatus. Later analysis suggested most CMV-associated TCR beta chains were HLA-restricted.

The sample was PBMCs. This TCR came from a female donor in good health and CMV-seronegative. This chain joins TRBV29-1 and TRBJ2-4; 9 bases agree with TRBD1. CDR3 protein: CSVEARTGVNIQYF. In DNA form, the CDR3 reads TGCAGCGTTGAGGCTCGGACAGGGGTAAACATTCAGTACTTC.